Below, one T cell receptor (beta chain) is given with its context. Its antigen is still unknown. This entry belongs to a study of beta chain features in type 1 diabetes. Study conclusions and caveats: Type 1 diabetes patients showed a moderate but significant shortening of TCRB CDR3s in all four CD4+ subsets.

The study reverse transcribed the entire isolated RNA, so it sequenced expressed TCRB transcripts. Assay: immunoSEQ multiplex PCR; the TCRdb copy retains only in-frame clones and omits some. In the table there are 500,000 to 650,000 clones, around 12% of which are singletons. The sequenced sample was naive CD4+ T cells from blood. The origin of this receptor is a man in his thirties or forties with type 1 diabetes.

The CDR3 spells CASGPEGASGGLVGTDTQYF. The CDR3 DNA reads TGTGCCAGCGGACCTGAAGGGGCTAGCGGGGGCCTAGTGGGCACAGATACGCAGTATTTT. The chain uses TRBV2 and TRBJ2-3, with TRBD2 matching over 10 bases. The CDR3 has 20 residues. Per the germline V gene, CDR1 is SNHLY and CDR2 is FYNNEI. The V segment lost 8 bases and the J segment 1 base; nucleotides outside the gene matches: 21. The full variable domain, its missing parts supplied by reference TRBV2 and TRBJ2-3, is EPEVTQTPSHQVTQMGQEVILRCVPISNHLYFYWYRQILGQKVEFLVSFYNNEISEKSEIFDDQFSVERPDGSNFTLKIRSTKLEDSAMYFCASGPEGASGGLVGTDTQYFGPGTRLTVL.